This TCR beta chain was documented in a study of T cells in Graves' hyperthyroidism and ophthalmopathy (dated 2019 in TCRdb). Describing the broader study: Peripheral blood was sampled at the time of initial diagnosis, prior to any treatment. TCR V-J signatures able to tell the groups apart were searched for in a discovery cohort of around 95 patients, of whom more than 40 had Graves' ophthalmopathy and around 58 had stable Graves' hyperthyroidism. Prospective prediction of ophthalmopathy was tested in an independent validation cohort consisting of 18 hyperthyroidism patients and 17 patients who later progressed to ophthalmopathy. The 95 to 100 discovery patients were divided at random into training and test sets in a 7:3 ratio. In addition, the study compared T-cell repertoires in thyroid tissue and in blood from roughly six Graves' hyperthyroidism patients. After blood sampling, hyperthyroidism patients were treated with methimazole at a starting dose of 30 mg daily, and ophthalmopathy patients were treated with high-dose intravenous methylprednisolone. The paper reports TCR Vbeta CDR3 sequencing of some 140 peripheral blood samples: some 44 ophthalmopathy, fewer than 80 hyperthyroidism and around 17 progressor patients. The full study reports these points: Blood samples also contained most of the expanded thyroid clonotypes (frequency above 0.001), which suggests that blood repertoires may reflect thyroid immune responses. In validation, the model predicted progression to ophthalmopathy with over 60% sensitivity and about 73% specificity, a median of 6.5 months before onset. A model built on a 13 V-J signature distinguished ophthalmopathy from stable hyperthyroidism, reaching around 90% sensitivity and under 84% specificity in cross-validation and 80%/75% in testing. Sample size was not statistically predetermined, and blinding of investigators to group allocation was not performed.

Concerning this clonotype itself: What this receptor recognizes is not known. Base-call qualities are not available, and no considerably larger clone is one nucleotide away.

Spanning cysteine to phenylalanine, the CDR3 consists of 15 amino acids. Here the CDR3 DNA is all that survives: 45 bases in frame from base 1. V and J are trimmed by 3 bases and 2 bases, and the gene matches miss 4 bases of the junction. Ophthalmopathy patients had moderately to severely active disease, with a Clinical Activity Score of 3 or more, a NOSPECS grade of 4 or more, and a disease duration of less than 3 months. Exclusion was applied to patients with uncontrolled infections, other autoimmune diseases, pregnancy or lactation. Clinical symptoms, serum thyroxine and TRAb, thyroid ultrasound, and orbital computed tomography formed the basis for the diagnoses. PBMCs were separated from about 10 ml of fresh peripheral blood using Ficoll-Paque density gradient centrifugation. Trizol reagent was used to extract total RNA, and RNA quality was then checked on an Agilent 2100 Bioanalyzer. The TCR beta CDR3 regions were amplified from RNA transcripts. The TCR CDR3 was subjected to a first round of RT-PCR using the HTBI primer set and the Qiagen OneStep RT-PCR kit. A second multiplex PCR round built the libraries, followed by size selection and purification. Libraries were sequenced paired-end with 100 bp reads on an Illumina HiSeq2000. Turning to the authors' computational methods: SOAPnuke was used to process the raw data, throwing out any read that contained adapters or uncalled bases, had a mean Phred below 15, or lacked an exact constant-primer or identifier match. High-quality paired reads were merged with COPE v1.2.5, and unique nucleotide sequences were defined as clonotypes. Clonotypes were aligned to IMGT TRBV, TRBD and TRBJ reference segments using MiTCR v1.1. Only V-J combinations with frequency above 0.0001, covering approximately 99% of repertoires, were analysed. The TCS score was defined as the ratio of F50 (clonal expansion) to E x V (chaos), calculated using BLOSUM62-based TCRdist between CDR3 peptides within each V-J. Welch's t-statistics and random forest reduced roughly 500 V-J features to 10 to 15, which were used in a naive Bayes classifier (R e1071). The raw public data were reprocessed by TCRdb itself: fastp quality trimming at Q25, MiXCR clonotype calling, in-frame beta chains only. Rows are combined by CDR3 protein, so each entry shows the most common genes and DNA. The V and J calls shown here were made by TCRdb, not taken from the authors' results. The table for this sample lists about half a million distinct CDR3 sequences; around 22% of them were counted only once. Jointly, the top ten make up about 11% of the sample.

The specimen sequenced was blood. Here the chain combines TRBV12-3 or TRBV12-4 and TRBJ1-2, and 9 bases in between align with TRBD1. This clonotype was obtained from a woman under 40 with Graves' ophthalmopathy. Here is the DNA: TGTGCCAGCAGTTTGGGGACAGGGACCAACTATGGCTACACCTTC. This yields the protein CASSLGTGTNYGYTF.